This TCR beta chain was sequenced during a study of blood T cell repertoires in COVID-19. Study-wide background: Donors in the United States, Italy and Spain gave samples during acute or convalescent COVID-19. T cells, B-cell-depleted T cells, or PBMCs provided the cDNA or gDNA that served as material.

The protocol was immunoSEQ multiplex PCR, while the TCRdb copy is restricted to in-frame clones and leaves out a portion. The sample includes hundreds of thousands of clones, about 84% seen only once; the top ten take around 4.5%. Everyone who took part was about 18 to 90 years old, and they came from 24 US areas. Sequencing used PBMCs or T cells enriched from blood (not recorded which). This receptor was obtained from a young man with acute COVID-19.

Written as DNA, the CDR3 is TGCGCCAGCAGCCAAGTCCCCCAGGGGAATCAGCCCCAGCATTTT. Translating it yields CASSQVPQGNQPQHF. The genes are TRBV4-1 and TRBJ1-5; weak D call: TRBD1 (6 bases). The CDR3 runs 15 residues. From germline, CDR1 is MGHRA and CDR2 YSYEKL. V lost 1 base and J lost 4, with 11 bases in between.